This paragraph covers one TCR beta chain sequence. Antigen specificity is unknown. It was approximately 10 milliliters of peripheral blood that were drawn from each donor. The authors ran a second PCR of roughly 6 to 12 cycles using a sample-barcoded 5' primer and a J-beta primer mix. Every individual sample yielded 2.5 million or more paired-end reads (each containing CDR3). From the 5' RACE reads, TCRdb called clonotypes with MiXCR, one entry per CDR3 protein. The data show around 400,000 distinct CDR3 sequences, 50% to 60% seen once. The entry originates in a study of blood T cells in healthy people across ages. Study conclusions and caveats: Observed TCR beta diversity showed a strong correlation with the percentage of naive T cells as measured by flow cytometry. The long-lived group displayed more naive CD4+ cells, plus higher diversity, than the aged donors did.

V dropped 0 bases and J dropped 0 bases, with 5 bases sitting between them. Germline CDR1 SGDLS, CDR2 YYNGEE. This CDR3 region has 14 residues. The sample was blood. The rearrangement joins TRBV9 to TRBJ2-3; D not certain. The clonotype was recovered from a man aged 60 to 69 in good health. The CDR3 sequence: CASSVGPSTDTQYF. As DNA, the CDR3 is TGTGCCAGCAGCGTAGGCCCAAGCACAGATACGCAGTATTTT.